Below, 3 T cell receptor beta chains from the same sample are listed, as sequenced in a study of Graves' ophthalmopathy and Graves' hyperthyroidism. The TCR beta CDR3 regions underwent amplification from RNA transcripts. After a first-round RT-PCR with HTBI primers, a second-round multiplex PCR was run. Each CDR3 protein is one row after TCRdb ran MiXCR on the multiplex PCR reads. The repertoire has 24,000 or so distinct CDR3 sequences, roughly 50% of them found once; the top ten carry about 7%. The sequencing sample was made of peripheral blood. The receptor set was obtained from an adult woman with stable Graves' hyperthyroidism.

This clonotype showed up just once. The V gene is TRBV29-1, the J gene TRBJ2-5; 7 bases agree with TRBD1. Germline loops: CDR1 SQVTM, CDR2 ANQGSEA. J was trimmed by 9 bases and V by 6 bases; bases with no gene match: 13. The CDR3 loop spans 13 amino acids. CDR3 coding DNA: TGCAGCGTATCAGGGGGTCTTGGTCAGCCCCAGTACTTC. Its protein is CSVSGGLGQPQYF.

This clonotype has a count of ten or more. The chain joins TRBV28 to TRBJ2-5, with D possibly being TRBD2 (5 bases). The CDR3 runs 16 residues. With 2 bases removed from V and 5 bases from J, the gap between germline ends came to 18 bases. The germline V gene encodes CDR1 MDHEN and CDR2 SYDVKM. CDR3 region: CASSLNSLGIEETQYF. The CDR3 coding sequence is TGTGCCAGCAGTTTAAATTCACTAGGTATTGAGGAGACCCAGTACTTC.

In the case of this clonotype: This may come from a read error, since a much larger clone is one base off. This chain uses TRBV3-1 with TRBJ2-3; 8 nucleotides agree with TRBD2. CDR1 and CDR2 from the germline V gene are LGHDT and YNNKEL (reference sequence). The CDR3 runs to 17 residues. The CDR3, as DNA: TGTGCCAGCAGCCAAGAAGGTAGCGGGAACCCCGCAGATACGCAGTGTTTT. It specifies CASSQEGSGNPADTQCF.